These 2 T cell receptor beta chains were sequenced from one sample in a study of patients and donors after allogeneic stem cell transplantation (dated by TCRdb to the early 2020s). Libraries were made using RT-PCR. Sequencer: NextSeq 550. The public sequencing data were trimmed at Q25 with fastp and processed into clonotypes with MiXCR by TCRdb, which kept only in-frame beta chains. A single entry per CDR3 protein holds the most common genes and DNA from its merged rows. Present in this sample are a few hundred thousand distinct CDR3 sequences, around two fifths of which were seen just once. Jointly, the top ten make up around a tenth of the sample. Sequencing input: blood, either unsorted or a sorted T cell fraction (not recorded which). The receptors here all came from a human donor who was either an allogeneic HSCT recipient or a stem cell or donor lymphocyte infusion donor (not recorded which). It is not recorded whose cells these are; they may come from a transplant donor.

The chain joins TRBV25-1 to TRBJ2-5; possibly TRBD1 or TRBD2 for D (5 bases each). The CDR3 totals 15 residues. Germline V lookup: CDR1 MGHDK, CDR2 SYGVNS. V dropped 6 bases and J dropped 5 bases, with 19 bases sitting between them. CDR3 protein: CASSGTARYGETQYF. The CDR3 bases are TGTGCCAGCAGCGGGACGGCGAGATATGGGGAGACCCAGTACTTC.

This clonotype was detected only a few times. This sequence joins TRBV4-2 and TRBJ1-1; the D is unclear. Trimming left V 6 bases short and J 1 base short, with 12 bases between. Germline CDR1 and CDR2: LGHNA and YNFKEQ. This CDR3 comprises 14 residues. The CDR3 protein is CASSGTVGNTEAFF. The CDR3 region has the DNA TGTGCCAGCAGTGGTACAGTGGGGAACACTGAAGCTTTCTTT.